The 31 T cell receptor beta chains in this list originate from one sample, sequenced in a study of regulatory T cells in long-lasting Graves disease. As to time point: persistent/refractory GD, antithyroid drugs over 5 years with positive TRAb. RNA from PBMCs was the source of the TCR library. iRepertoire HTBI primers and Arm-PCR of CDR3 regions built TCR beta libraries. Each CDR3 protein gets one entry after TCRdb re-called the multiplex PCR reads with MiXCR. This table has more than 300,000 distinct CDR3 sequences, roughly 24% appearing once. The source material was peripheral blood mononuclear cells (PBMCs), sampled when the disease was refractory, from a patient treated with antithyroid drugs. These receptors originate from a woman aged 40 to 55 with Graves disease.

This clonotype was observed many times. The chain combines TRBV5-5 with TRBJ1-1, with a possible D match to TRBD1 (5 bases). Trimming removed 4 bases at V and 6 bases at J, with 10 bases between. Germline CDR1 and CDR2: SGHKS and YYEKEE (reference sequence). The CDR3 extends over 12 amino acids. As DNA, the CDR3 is TGTGCCAGCAGCCCACGGACACCTGAAGCTTTCTTT. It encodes CASSPRTPEAFF.

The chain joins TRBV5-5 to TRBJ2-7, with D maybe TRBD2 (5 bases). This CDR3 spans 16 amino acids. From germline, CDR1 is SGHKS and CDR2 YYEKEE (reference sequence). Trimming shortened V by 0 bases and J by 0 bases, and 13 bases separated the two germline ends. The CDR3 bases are TGTGCCAGCAGCTTGGTAATAAGCGGTACCTCCTACGAGCAGTACTTC. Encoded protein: CASSLVISGTSYEQYF.

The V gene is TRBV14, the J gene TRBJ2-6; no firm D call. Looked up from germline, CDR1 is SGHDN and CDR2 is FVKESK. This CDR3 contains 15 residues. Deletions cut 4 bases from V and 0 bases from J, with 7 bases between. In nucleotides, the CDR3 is TGTGCCAGCAGCCCCTTCGACTCTGGGGCCAACGTCCTGACTTTC. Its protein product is CASSPFDSGANVLTF.

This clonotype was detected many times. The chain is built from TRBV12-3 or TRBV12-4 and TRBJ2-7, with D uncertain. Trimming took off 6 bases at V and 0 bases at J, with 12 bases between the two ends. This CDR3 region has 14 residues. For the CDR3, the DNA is TGTGCCAGCAGCCCGAGTATAAGCTCCTACGAGCAGTACTTC. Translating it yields CASSPSISSYEQYF.

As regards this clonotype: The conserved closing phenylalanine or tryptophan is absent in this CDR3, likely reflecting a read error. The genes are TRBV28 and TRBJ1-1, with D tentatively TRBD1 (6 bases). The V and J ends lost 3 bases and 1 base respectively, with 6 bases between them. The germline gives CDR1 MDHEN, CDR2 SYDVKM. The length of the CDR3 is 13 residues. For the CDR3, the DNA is TGTGCCAGCAGTTTGGGACAGAACACTGAAGCTTTCCTT. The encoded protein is CASSLGQNTEAFL.

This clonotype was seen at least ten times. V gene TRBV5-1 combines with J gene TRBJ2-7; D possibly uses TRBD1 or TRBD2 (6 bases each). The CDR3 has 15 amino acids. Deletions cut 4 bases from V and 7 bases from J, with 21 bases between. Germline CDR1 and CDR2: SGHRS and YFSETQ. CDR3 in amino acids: CASSPQPGAYGEQYF. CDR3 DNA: TGCGCCAGCAGCCCCCAGCCGGGGGCCTACGGGGAGCAGTACTTC.

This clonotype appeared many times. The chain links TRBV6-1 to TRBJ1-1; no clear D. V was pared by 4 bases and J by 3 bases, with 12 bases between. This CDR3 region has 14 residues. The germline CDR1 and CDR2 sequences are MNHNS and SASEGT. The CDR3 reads CASSAELPHTEAFF. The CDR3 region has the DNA TGTGCCAGCAGTGCCGAGCTGCCGCACACTGAAGCTTTCTTT.

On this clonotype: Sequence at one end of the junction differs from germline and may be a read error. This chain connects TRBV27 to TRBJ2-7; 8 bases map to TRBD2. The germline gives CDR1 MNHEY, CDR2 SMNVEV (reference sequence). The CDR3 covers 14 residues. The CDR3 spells CASGYRAGVGEQCF. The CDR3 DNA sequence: TGTGCCAGCGGGTATAGAGCGGGAGTGGGTGAGCAGTGCTTC.

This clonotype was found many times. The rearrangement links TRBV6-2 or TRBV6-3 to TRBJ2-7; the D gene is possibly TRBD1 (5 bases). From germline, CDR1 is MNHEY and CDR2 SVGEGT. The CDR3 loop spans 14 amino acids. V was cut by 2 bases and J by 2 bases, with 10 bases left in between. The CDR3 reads CASSYEEGAYEQYF. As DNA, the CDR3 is TGTGCCAGCAGTTACGAAGAAGGGGCCTACGAGCAGTACTTC.

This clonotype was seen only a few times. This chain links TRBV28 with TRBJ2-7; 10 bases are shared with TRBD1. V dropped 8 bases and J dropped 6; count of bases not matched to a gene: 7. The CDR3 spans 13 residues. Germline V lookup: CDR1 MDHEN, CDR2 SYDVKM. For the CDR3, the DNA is TGTGCCAGCTACGGACAGGGGGAATTCGAGCAGTACTTC. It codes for CASYGQGEFEQYF.

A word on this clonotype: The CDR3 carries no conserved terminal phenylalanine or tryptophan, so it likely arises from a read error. The CDR3 loop is CSALGQGAYEQYS. CDR3 nucleotides: TGCAGCGCCCTGGGACAGGGGGCCTACGAGCAGTACTCC. V gene TRBV29-1 combines with J gene TRBJ2-7, with 11 bases aligning to TRBD1. Germline V gene data show CDR1 as SQVTM and CDR2 as ANQGSEA. The trim removed 7 bases at V and 2 bases at J, leaving 4 bases unmatched. The CDR3 is 13 amino acids.

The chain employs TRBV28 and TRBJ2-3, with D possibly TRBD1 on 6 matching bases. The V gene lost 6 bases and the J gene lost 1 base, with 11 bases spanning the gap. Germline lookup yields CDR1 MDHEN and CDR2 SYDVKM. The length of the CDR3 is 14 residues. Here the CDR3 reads CASSSQGGTDTQYF. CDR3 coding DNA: TGTGCCAGCAGCTCACAGGGTGGCACAGATACGCAGTATTTT.

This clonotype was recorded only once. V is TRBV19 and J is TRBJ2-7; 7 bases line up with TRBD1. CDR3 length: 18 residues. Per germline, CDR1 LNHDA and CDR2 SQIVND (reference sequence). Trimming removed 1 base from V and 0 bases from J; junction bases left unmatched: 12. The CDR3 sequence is CASSIALSQGESSYEQYF. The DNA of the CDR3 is TGTGCCAGTAGTATAGCCCTCTCGCAGGGGGAGAGCTCCTACGAGCAGTACTTC.

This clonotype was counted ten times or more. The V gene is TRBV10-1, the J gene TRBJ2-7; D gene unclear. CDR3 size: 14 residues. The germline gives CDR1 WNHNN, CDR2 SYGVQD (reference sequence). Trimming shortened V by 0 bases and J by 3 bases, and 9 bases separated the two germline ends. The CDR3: CASSESGSVYEQYF. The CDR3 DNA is TGCGCCAGCAGTGAGTCGGGCAGCGTCTACGAGCAGTACTTC.

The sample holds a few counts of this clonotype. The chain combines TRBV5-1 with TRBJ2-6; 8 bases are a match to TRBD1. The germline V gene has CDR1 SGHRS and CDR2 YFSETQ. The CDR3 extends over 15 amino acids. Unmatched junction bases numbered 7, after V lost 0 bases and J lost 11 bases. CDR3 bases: TGCGCCAGCAGCTTGGCTTGGGACAGGTCCGACGTCCTGACTTTC. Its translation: CASSLAWDRSDVLTF.

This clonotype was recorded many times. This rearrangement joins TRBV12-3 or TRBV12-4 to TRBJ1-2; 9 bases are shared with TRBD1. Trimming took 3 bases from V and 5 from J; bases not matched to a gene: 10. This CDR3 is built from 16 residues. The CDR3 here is CASSFGIGTGRYGYTF. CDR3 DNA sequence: TGTGCCAGCAGTTTTGGGATCGGGACAGGGCGATATGGCTACACCTTC.

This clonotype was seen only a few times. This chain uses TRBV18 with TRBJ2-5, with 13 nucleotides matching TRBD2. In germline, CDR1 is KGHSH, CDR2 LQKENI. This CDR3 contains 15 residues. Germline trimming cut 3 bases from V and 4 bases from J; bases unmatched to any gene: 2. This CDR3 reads CASSPRLAGGETQYF. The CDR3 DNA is TGTGCCAGCTCACCGCGACTAGCGGGAGGAGAGACCCAGTACTTC.

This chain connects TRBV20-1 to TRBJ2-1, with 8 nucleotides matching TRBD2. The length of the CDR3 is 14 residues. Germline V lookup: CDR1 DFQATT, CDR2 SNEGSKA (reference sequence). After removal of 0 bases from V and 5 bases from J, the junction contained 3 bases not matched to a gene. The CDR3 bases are TGCAGTGCTAGAGATTGGACTAGCCACAATGAGCAGTTCTTC. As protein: CSARDWTSHNEQFF.

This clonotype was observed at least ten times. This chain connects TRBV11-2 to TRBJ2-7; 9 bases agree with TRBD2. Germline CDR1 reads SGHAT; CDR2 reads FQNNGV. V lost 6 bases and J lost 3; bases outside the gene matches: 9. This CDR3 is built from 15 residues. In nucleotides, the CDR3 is TGTGCCAGCAGACCCTGGGGTAGCGGGAGCTACGAGCAGTACTTC. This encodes CASRPWGSGSYEQYF.

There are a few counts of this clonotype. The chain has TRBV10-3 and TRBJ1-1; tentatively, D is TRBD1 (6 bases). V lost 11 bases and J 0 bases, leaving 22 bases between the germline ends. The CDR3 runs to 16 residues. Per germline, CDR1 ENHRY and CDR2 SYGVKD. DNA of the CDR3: TGTGCCGCAACCAATAAGGACAGACCTATGAACACTGAAGCTTTCTTT. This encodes CAATNKDRPMNTEAFF.

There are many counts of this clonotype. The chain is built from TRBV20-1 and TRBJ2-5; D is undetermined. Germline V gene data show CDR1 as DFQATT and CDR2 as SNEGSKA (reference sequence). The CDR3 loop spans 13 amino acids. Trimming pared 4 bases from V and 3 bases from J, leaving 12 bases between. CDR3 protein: CSAKMNWEETQYF. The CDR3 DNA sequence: TGCAGTGCTAAGATGAATTGGGAAGAGACCCAGTACTTC.

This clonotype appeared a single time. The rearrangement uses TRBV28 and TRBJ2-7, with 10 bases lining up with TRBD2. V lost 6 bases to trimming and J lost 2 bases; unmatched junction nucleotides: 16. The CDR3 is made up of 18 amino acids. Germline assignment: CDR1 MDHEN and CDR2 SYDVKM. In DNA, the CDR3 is TGTGCCAGCAGCCAAGCCGCTAGCGGGAGATTAATTCCCTACGAGCAGTACTTC. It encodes CASSQAASGRLIPYEQYF.

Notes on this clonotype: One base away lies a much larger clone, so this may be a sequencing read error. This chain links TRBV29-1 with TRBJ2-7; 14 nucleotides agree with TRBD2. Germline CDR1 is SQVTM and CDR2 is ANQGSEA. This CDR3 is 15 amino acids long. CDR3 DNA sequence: TGCGGCGTTAAGACCGGGACTAGCGGGAGTCACGAGCAGTACTTC. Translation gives CGVKTGTSGSHEQYF.

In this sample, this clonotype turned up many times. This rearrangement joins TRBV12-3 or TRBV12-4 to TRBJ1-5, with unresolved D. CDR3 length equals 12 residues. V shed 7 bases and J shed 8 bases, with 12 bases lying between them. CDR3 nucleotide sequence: TGTGCCAGCACCCTTGGAAGGGAGCCCCAGCATTTT. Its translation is CASTLGREPQHF.

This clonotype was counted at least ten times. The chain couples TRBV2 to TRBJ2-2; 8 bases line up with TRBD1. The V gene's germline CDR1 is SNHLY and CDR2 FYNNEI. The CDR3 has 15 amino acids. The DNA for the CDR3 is TGTGCTACCACTTCCAGGACAGGGTTAACCGGGGAGCTGTTTTTT. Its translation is CATTSRTGLTGELFF.

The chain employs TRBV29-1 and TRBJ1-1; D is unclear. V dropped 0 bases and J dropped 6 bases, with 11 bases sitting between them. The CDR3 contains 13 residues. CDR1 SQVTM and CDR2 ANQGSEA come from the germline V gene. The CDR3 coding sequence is TGCAGCGTTGAAGATCTGGTAAAGGCTGAAGCTTTCTTT. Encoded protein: CSVEDLVKAEAFF.

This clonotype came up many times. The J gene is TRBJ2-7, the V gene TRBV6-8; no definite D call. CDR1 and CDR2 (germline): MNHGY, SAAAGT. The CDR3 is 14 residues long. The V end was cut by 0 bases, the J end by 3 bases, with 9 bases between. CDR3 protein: CASSYSASNYEQYF. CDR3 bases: TGTGCCAGCAGTTACTCGGCCTCCAACTACGAGCAGTACTTC.

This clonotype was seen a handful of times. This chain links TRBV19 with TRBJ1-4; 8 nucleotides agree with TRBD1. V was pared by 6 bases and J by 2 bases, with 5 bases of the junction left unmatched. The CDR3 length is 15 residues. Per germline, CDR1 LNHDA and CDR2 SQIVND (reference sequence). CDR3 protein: CASSRGPATNEKLFF. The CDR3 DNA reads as TGTGCCAGTAGCAGGGGGCCGGCGACTAATGAAAAACTGTTTTTT.

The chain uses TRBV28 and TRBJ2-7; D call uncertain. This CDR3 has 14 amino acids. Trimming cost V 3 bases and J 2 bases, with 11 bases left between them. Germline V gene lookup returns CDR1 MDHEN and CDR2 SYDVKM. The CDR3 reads CASSFRAETYEQYF. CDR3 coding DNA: TGTGCCAGCAGTTTTCGGGCAGAGACCTACGAGCAGTACTTC.

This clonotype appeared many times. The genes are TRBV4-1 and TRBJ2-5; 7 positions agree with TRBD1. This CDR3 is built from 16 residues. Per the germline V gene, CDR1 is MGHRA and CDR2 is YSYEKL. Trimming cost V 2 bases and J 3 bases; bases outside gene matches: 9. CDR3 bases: TGCGCCAGCAGCCAACACAGGGGATACGTCGAAGAGACCCAGTACTTC. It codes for CASSQHRGYVEETQYF.

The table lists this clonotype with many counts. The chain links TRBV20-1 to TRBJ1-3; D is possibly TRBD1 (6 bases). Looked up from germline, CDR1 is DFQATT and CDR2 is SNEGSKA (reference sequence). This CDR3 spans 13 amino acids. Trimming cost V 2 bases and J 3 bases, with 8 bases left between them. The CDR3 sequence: CSARTGSGNTIYF. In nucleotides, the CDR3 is TGCAGTGCTAGAACAGGGAGTGGAAACACCATATATTTT.